A selection of T cell receptor beta chains follows, all from one sample in a study of technical replicates of blood from a handful of donors. Profiled with immunoSEQ multiplex PCR; TCRdb holds only in-frame clones, not every one. This table holds over 55,000 clones, about 95% found once. The sequencing sample was made of PBMCs. These receptor sequences come from a human donor in good health. Some clones in this sample may be carry-over from other donors' samples. Each CDR3 is given with its conserved first and last residue. Fields, in order: CDR3 length, V gene, J gene, D gene, clone size, CDR3 DNA, CDR3 protein. The D gene is left open where the match is weak. Size is stated for part of the rows, as once, few or many counts, or as a class when the clone is expanded.

CDR3 length: 14; V gene: TRBV10-3; J gene: TRBJ2-3; D gene: TRBD2; clone size: .; CDR3 DNA: TGTGCCATCGGGGCGGGAGCGGGCACAGATACGCAGTATTTT; CDR3 protein: CAIGAGAGTDTQYF
CDR3 length: 13; V gene: TRBV30; J gene: TRBJ1-3; D gene: TRBD1; clone size: .; CDR3 DNA: TGTGCCTCCCGGGAGGGGGCCGGAAACACCATATATTTT; CDR3 protein: CASREGAGNTIYF
CDR3 length: 18; V gene: TRBV4-3; J gene: TRBJ1-4; D gene: TRBD1; clone size: .; CDR3 DNA: TGCGCCAGCAGCCAAGATCTCTCGGAGACAGGGGGGGGTGAAAAACTGTTTTTT; CDR3 protein: CASSQDLSETGGGEKLFF
CDR3 length: 16; V gene: TRBV4-3; J gene: TRBJ2-3; D gene: .; clone size: .; CDR3 DNA: TGCGCCAGCAGCCTGGAGGGAACTAGGCCCACAGATACGCAGTATTTT; CDR3 protein: CASSLEGTRPTDTQYF
CDR3 length: 16; V gene: TRBV7-6; J gene: TRBJ1-3; D gene: .; clone size: .; CDR3 DNA: TGTGCCAGCAGCGCCCAACAGGGTACCTCTGGAAACACCATATATTTT; CDR3 protein: CASSAQQGTSGNTIYF
CDR3 length: 15; V gene: TRBV6-6; J gene: TRBJ2-7; D gene: .; clone size: .; CDR3 DNA: TGTGCCAGCAGTCGAGACAGAGTAAGCTCCTACGAGCAGTACTTC; CDR3 protein: CASSRDRVSSYEQYF
CDR3 length: 15; V gene: TRBV11-2; J gene: TRBJ2-7; D gene: TRBD2; clone size: .; CDR3 DNA: TGTGCCAGCAGCTTCGGGACTAGCGGCTCCTACGAGCAGTACTTC; CDR3 protein: CASSFGTSGSYEQYF
CDR3 length: 17; V gene: TRBV5-4; J gene: TRBJ2-5; D gene: TRBD2; clone size: .; CDR3 DNA: TGTGCCAGCAGCCTCCGTGGTAGCGGGAGGTTCCAAGAGACCCAGTACTTC; CDR3 protein: CASSLRGSGRFQETQYF
CDR3 length: 15; V gene: TRBV19; J gene: TRBJ2-6; D gene: .; clone size: .; CDR3 DNA: TGTGCCAGTAGTATGACAGGCTCTGGGGCCAACGTCCTGACTTTC; CDR3 protein: CASSMTGSGANVLTF
CDR3 length: 14; V gene: TRBV6-5; J gene: TRBJ2-3; D gene: .; clone size: .; CDR3 DNA: TGTGCCAGCAGGTTAGACAGGAGCACAGATACGCAGTATTTT; CDR3 protein: CASRLDRSTDTQYF
CDR3 length: 13; V gene: TRBV11-2; J gene: TRBJ2-7; D gene: .; clone size: .; CDR3 DNA: TGTGCCAGCAGCTTAGAGGGAGTCGGGGAGCAGTACTTC; CDR3 protein: CASSLEGVGEQYF
CDR3 length: 17; V gene: TRBV29-1; J gene: TRBJ2-3; D gene: TRBD2; clone size: .; CDR3 DNA: TGCAGCGTGGAGTATACGGGGGGGAAGTCCGGCACAGATACGCAGTATTTT; CDR3 protein: CSVEYTGGKSGTDTQYF
CDR3 length: 15; V gene: TRBV7-9; J gene: TRBJ2-5; D gene: .; clone size: .; CDR3 DNA: TGTGCCAGCAGATTAGGGGCCCTAGCACCGGAGACCCAGTACTTC; CDR3 protein: CASRLGALAPETQYF
CDR3 length: 19; V gene: TRBV7-2; J gene: TRBJ2-1; D gene: TRBD2; clone size: .; CDR3 DNA: TGTGCCAGCAGCACTCGGACTAGCGGGAGTCCCTCCTCCTACAATGAGCAGTTCTTC; CDR3 protein: CASSTRTSGSPSSYNEQFF
CDR3 length: 14; V gene: TRBV7-7; J gene: TRBJ2-2; D gene: TRBD2; clone size: .; CDR3 DNA: TGTGCCAGCAGCTCCAACGGGGGGGCCGGGGAGCTGTTTTTT; CDR3 protein: CASSSNGGAGELFF
CDR3 length: 13; V gene: TRBV9; J gene: TRBJ1-6; D gene: .; clone size: .; CDR3 DNA: TGTGCCAGCGGCCAGATAAATAATTCACCCCTCCACTTT; CDR3 protein: CASGQINNSPLHF
CDR3 length: 16; V gene: TRBV4-2; J gene: TRBJ2-3; D gene: TRBD2; clone size: .; CDR3 DNA: TGTGCCAGCAGCCAAGGCGCTAGCGGGGGCACAGATACGCAGTATTTT; CDR3 protein: CASSQGASGGTDTQYF
CDR3 length: 13; V gene: TRBV4-1; J gene: TRBJ1-1; D gene: .; clone size: .; CDR3 DNA: TGCGCCAGCAGCCAAGTGAAGGGGGCTGAAGCTTTCTTT; CDR3 protein: CASSQVKGAEAFF
CDR3 length: 14; V gene: TRBV7-6; J gene: TRBJ2-5; D gene: TRBD2; clone size: .; CDR3 DNA: TGTGCCAGCAGCTTAGAAGGTAGCGGGGAGACCCAGTACTTC; CDR3 protein: CASSLEGSGETQYF
CDR3 length: 13; V gene: TRBV7-9; J gene: TRBJ2-7; D gene: TRBD1; clone size: .; CDR3 DNA: TGTGCCAGCAGCCGACAGGGGGCACAGGAGCAGTACTTC; CDR3 protein: CASSRQGAQEQYF
CDR3 length: 19; V gene: TRBV9; J gene: TRBJ2-3; D gene: TRBD2; clone size: .; CDR3 DNA: TGTGCCAGCAGCGTAGAAGGGACTAGCGGGGAGGTCCGGAGGGGTACGCAGTATTTT; CDR3 protein: CASSVEGTSGEVRRGTQYF
CDR3 length: 14; V gene: TRBV10-3; J gene: TRBJ2-7; D gene: TRBD1; clone size: .; CDR3 DNA: TGTGCCATCAGTACGGGACAGTCCTCCTACGAGCAGTACTTC; CDR3 protein: CAISTGQSSYEQYF
CDR3 length: 17; V gene: TRBV18; J gene: TRBJ2-1; D gene: .; clone size: .; CDR3 DNA: TGTGCCAGCCTCCGACGGACAGACCAAAAATTCACCAATGAGCAGTTCTTC; CDR3 protein: CASLRRTDQKFTNEQFF
CDR3 length: 15; V gene: TRBV6-5; J gene: TRBJ2-1; D gene: TRBD2; clone size: .; CDR3 DNA: TGTGCCAGCAGTTACTCGACGGCGGGGGGGTCTATGCAGTTCTTC; CDR3 protein: CASSYSTAGGSMQFF
CDR3 length: 15; V gene: TRBV5-1; J gene: TRBJ1-6; D gene: .; clone size: .; CDR3 DNA: TGCGCCAGCAGCTTGTACGGGGGAGATAATTCACCCCTCCACTTT; CDR3 protein: CASSLYGGDNSPLHF
CDR3 length: 14; V gene: TRBV7-3; J gene: TRBJ1-2; D gene: TRBD1; clone size: .; CDR3 DNA: TGTGCCAGCAGCTTATTGTCAGGGGGCTCGGGCTACACCTTC; CDR3 protein: CASSLLSGGSGYTF
CDR3 length: 15; V gene: TRBV2; J gene: TRBJ1-2; D gene: TRBD1; clone size: .; CDR3 DNA: TGTGCCAGCAGTGAACTACGGACAGGGTCTTCCGGCTACACCTTC; CDR3 protein: CASSELRTGSSGYTF
CDR3 length: 15; V gene: TRBV6-1; J gene: TRBJ1-1; D gene: .; clone size: .; CDR3 DNA: TGTGCCAGCAGTGAACCCCGACTACGGAGCACTGAAGCTTTCTTT; CDR3 protein: CASSEPRLRSTEAFF
CDR3 length: 12; V gene: TRBV6-6; J gene: TRBJ2-5; D gene: .; clone size: once; CDR3 DNA: TGTGCCAGCAGTGGGGACTCTTGGGGCCAGTACTTC; CDR3 protein: CASSGDSWGQYF
CDR3 length: 15; V gene: TRBV6-6; J gene: TRBJ1-4; D gene: TRBD1; clone size: .; CDR3 DNA: TGTGCCAGCAGTCCTTACCGGGACAGGGATGAAAAACTGTTTTTT; CDR3 protein: CASSPYRDRDEKLFF
CDR3 length: 15; V gene: TRBV2; J gene: TRBJ2-7; D gene: TRBD1; clone size: .; CDR3 DNA: TGTGCCAGCAGTGAGAGGACAGGGATACCCTACGAGCAGTACTTC; CDR3 protein: CASSERTGIPYEQYF
CDR3 length: 18; V gene: TRBV11-3; J gene: TRBJ2-3; D gene: TRBD2; clone size: .; CDR3 DNA: TGTGCCAGCAGCTTAGGGGGACTAGCGGGTTCTAGCACAGATACGCAGTATTTT; CDR3 protein: CASSLGGLAGSSTDTQYF
CDR3 length: 14; V gene: TRBV27; J gene: TRBJ1-2; D gene: .; clone size: once; CDR3 DNA: TGTGCCAGCAGTCTCTCTTCACGGAACTATGGCTACACCTTC; CDR3 protein: CASSLSSRNYGYTF
CDR3 length: 15; V gene: TRBV4-3; J gene: TRBJ2-7; D gene: .; clone size: .; CDR3 DNA: TGCGCCAGCAGCCAAGTCGGAGGGAGTGGGTACGAGCAGTACTTC; CDR3 protein: CASSQVGGSGYEQYF
CDR3 length: 14; V gene: TRBV7-9; J gene: TRBJ2-5; D gene: .; clone size: .; CDR3 DNA: TGTGCCAGCAGCTTTGCCAGGGACCAAGAGACCCAGTACTTC; CDR3 protein: CASSFARDQETQYF
CDR3 length: 14; V gene: TRBV7-2; J gene: TRBJ2-5; D gene: TRBD1; clone size: once; CDR3 DNA: TGTGCCAGCAGCCCAGGACAGGGTGAAGAGACCCAGTACTTC; CDR3 protein: CASSPGQGEETQYF
CDR3 length: 15; V gene: TRBV5-1; J gene: TRBJ1-6; D gene: .; clone size: once; CDR3 DNA: TGCGCCAGCAGCTTGCTGGGACACGATAATTCACCCCTCCACTTT; CDR3 protein: CASSLLGHDNSPLHF
CDR3 length: 13; V gene: TRBV2; J gene: TRBJ1-5; D gene: .; clone size: once; CDR3 DNA: TGTGCCACCGGGGAGGGGTTAGAACAGCCCCAGCATTTT; CDR3 protein: CATGEGLEQPQHF
CDR3 length: 15; V gene: TRBV19; J gene: TRBJ1-2; D gene: .; clone size: .; CDR3 DNA: TGTGCCAGTAGTAGCGGGAGGCCGGAAAATTATGGCTACACCTTC; CDR3 protein: CASSSGRPENYGYTF
CDR3 length: 16; V gene: TRBV25-1; J gene: TRBJ2-4; D gene: TRBD1; clone size: .; CDR3 DNA: TGTGCCAGCAGTGAAATGACAGGGGGCGGCAAAAACATTCAGTACTTC; CDR3 protein: CASSEMTGGGKNIQYF
CDR3 length: 14; V gene: TRBV2; J gene: TRBJ2-3; D gene: .; clone size: .; CDR3 DNA: TGTGCCAGCAGTCGGAGCGGACCCAGAGATACGCAGTATTTT; CDR3 protein: CASSRSGPRDTQYF
CDR3 length: 16; V gene: TRBV9; J gene: TRBJ2-2; D gene: TRBD1; clone size: .; CDR3 DNA: TGTGCCAGCAGCCCCTGGGGACAGGCGTCCACCGGGGAGCTGTTTTTT; CDR3 protein: CASSPWGQASTGELFF
CDR3 length: 15; V gene: TRBV7-2; J gene: TRBJ1-2; D gene: .; clone size: .; CDR3 DNA: TGTGCCAGCAGCCCGCGCGGGGCACTTAACTATGGCTACACCTTC; CDR3 protein: CASSPRGALNYGYTF
CDR3 length: 14; V gene: TRBV7-2; J gene: TRBJ2-7; D gene: TRBD2; clone size: .; CDR3 DNA: TGTGCCAGCAGCTCCCTAGCGGGAGTTTACGAGCAGTACTTC; CDR3 protein: CASSSLAGVYEQYF